These 5 T cell receptor beta chains share one sample of origin, sequenced in a study of CD8 T cells in Susac syndrome. RNA in amounts of about 0.45 to 1 ug was reverse transcribed with random hexamers. TCRdb reprocessed the immunoSEQ multiplex PCR reads via MiXCR and lists one record per CDR3 protein. The sample lists 330,000 or so distinct CDR3 sequences; about nine tenths were seen once. The material sequenced was CD8+ T cells from PBMCs. These receptor sequences come from a human donor with multiple sclerosis.

The chain joins TRBV12-3 or TRBV12-4 to TRBJ2-1; 12 positions agree with TRBD2. Losses at the gene ends were 8 bases for V and 10 bases for J; bases not matched to a gene: 6. The CDR3 contains 13 residues. The CDR3 DNA reads TGTGCCAGCGGTCTAGGACTAGCGGGAGAGCAGTTCTTC. Its protein is CASGLGLAGEQFF.

The J gene is TRBJ2-1, the V gene TRBV19; unclear D gene. The germline V gene has CDR1 LNHDA and CDR2 SQIVND (reference sequence). V lost 3 bases and J 5 bases, leaving 14 bases between the germline ends. The CDR3 sequence is 15 residues long. CDR3 nucleotides: TGTGCCAGTAGTATTGGGCGAAACCCAAACAATGAGCAGTTCTTC. Its protein is CASSIGRNPNNEQFF. Filled out from reference TRBV19 and TRBJ2-1, the complete variable domain reads DGGITQSPKYLFRKEGQNVTLSCEQNLNHDAMYWYRQDPGQGLRLIYYSQIVNDFQKGDIAEGYSVSREKKESFPLTVTSAQKNPTAFYLCASSIGRNPNNEQFFGPGTRLTVL.

The V call is TRBV15, the J call TRBJ2-2, with 7 positions matching TRBD2. CDR1 LNHNV and CDR2 YYDKDF come from the germline V gene (reference sequence). V dropped 9 bases and J dropped 6; count of bases not matched to a gene: 10. The CDR3 is 14 amino acids. The CDR3 loop reads CATAGPSLAGELFF. The CDR3 coding sequence is TGTGCCACAGCGGGGCCCAGCTTGGCCGGGGAGCTGTTTTTT.

The rearrangement links TRBV19 to TRBJ2-1; D is uncertain. Germline CDR1 LNHDA, CDR2 SQIVND (reference sequence). The germline V and J ends were trimmed by 5 bases and 5 bases, with 13 bases remaining between them. The CDR3 length is 14 residues. The CDR3 sequence is CASSADLTDNEQFF. CDR3 bases: TGTGCCAGTAGTGCGGACCTTACGGACAATGAGCAGTTCTTC.

The chain recombines TRBV27 with TRBJ2-7, with D possibly called TRBD1 or TRBD2 (5 bases each). The CDR3 has 13 residues. The ends were cut back, 2 bases at V and 7 bases at J, with 12 bases in the middle. Germline-derived CDR1 and CDR2 are MNHEY and SMNVEV (reference sequence). The CDR3 sequence: CASSLGTGSEQYF. CDR3 DNA sequence: TGTGCCAGCAGTTTAGGGACGGGGAGTGAGCAGTACTTC.